The 18 T cell receptor beta chains presented below share a single source sample, sequenced in a study of blood T cell repertoires in COVID-19. Here immunoSEQ multiplex PCR was the method, and the copy in TCRdb shows in-frame clones only, minus some. The sample comprises tens of thousands of clones, 70% to 90% of which are singletons, and 10% to 15% rests with the top ten. The specimen sequenced was peripheral blood. Every receptor here comes from a man older than 75 with acute or convalescent COVID-19.

This clone was found once. The rearrangement uses TRBV5-6 and TRBJ2-1; TRBD1 agrees at 11 bases. The junction had 5 bases not matched to a gene; V was cut back by 1 base and J by 8 bases. CDR3 size: 15 residues. Per the germline V gene, CDR1 is SGHDT and CDR2 is YYEEEE. The CDR3 DNA reads as TGTGCCAGCAGCTTGAGGACAGGGGGCAGGTATGAGCAGTTCTTC. Protein: CASSLRTGGRYEQFF.

The chain carries TRBV3-1 (or the pseudogene TRBV3-2) and TRBJ1-5, with 9 bases identical to TRBD1. The CDR3 sequence is 16 residues long. After removal of 5 bases from V and 2 bases from J, the junction contained 7 bases not matched to a gene. Germline V CDR1 and CDR2: LGHDT, YNNKEL (reference sequence). The CDR3 sequence: CASSARTGVGNQPQHF. Written as DNA, the CDR3 is TGTGCCAGCAGCGCCCGGACAGGGGTAGGCAATCAGCCCCAGCATTTT.

V gene TRBV2 combines with J gene TRBJ1-2; D may be TRBD1 (5 bases). With 6 bases removed from V and 4 bases from J, the gap between germline ends came to 15 bases. There are 14 residues in the CDR3. Germline values: CDR1 SNHLY, CDR2 FYNNEI. The CDR3 loop is CASRPGPGGYGYTF. Written as DNA, the CDR3 is TGTGCCAGCAGGCCCGGACCGGGGGGCTATGGCTACACCTTC.

J is TRBJ1-2 and V is TRBV10-3; 7 positions match TRBD1. Per germline, CDR1 ENHRY and CDR2 SYGVKD. The CDR3 consists of 14 residues. Unmatched junction bases numbered 8, after V lost 7 bases and J lost 3 bases. The CDR3 reads CAITAGGLDYGYTF. CDR3 sequence (DNA): TGTGCCATCACCGCAGGGGGGCTAGACTATGGCTACACCTTC.

This clone was detected only once. The same CDR3 is also encoded by other DNA sequences in this sample. The rearrangement links TRBV2 to TRBJ2-3, with 9 bases that match TRBD2. Germline-derived CDR1 and CDR2 are SNHLY and FYNNEI. The CDR3 totals 15 residues. The trim removed 2 bases at V and 1 base at J, leaving 1 base unmatched. CDR3 protein: CASSELAGGTDTQYF. For the CDR3, the DNA is TGTGCCAGCAGTGAATTAGCGGGGGGCACAGATACGCAGTATTTT.

J is TRBJ1-2 and V is TRBV27, with TRBD1 matching 7 bases. V gave up 5 bases and J gave up 7 bases; unmatched junction bases: 10. Per the germline V gene, CDR1 is MNHEY and CDR2 is SMNVEV (reference sequence). The CDR3 has 14 residues. The CDR3 is CASSPDRDPSGYTF. In nucleotides, the CDR3 is TGTGCCAGCAGTCCCGACAGGGATCCCTCTGGCTACACCTTC.

This rearrangement joins TRBV5-4 to TRBJ1-1; D not certain. V was clipped by 2 bases and J by 5 bases, with 13 bases between them. Germline loops: CDR1 SGHNT, CDR2 YYREEE (reference sequence). CDR3 length equals 14 residues. The CDR3 spells CASSFDLGRTEAFF. Written as DNA, the CDR3 is TGTGCCAGCAGCTTCGACCTGGGCCGGACTGAAGCTTTCTTT.

This clone was found once. This chain links TRBV5-1 with TRBJ2-3, with a possible D match to TRBD1 (6 bases). The CDR3 extends over 15 amino acids. Germline CDR1 SGHRS, CDR2 YFSETQ. V lost 3 bases and J lost 1, with 12 bases in between. Here the CDR3 reads CASSSGATRTDTQYF. The CDR3 DNA reads TGCGCCAGCAGCTCAGGGGCGACACGCACAGATACGCAGTATTTT.

V and J are TRBV7-9 and TRBJ2-5; 11 bases match TRBD1. TRBJ2-7 matches the DNA end more closely, so the J call is doubtful. This CDR3 has 14 residues. The V gene's germline CDR1 is SEHNR and CDR2 FQNEAQ (reference sequence). The DNA of the CDR3 is TGTGCCAGCGCGTCCGGGACAGGGGGCTACGAGCAGTACTTC. It specifies CASASGTGGYEQYF.

The chain recombines TRBV12-3 or TRBV12-4 with TRBJ2-1, with 7 positions matching TRBD2. Trimming at V came to 5 bases and at J to 10 bases, leaving 5 bases not matched to a gene. CDR3 length equals 12 residues. CDR3 protein: CASSRGVGEQFF. The CDR3 DNA sequence: TGTGCCAGCAGTCGGGGGGTTGGAGAGCAGTTCTTC.

This chain connects TRBV10-1 to TRBJ2-2; D is ambiguous. Per the germline V gene, CDR1 is WNHNN and CDR2 is SYGVQD (reference sequence). Trimming stripped 7 bases from V and 4 bases from J, with 7 bases between. There are 12 residues in the CDR3. CDR3 DNA sequence: TGCGCCAGCACTGACCTCACCGGGGAGCTGTTTTTT. It codes for CASTDLTGELFF.

CDR3 in amino acids: CASSDPGRVDGYTF. CDR3 DNA sequence: TGTGCCAGCAGTGACCCGGGGAGGGTTGATGGCTACACCTTC. The chain links TRBV6-1 to TRBJ1-2, with D uncertain. The CDR3 length is 14 residues. Looked up from germline, CDR1 is MNHNS and CDR2 is SASEGT. V was shortened by 3 bases and J by 6 bases, with 14 bases between the two germline ends.

V and J are TRBV18 and TRBJ2-5; TRBD2 aligns across 11 bases. V lost 2 bases and J lost 0; bases outside the gene matches: 11. The CDR3 runs to 19 residues. In germline, CDR1 is KGHSH, CDR2 LQKENI. Here the CDR3 reads CASSPSRLAGYQYQETQYF. Here the CDR3 DNA reads TGTGCCAGCTCACCATCACGACTAGCGGGGTATCAGTACCAAGAGACCCAGTACTTC.

The chain combines TRBV19 with TRBJ1-5, with TRBD1 matching over 7 bases. The germline CDR1 and CDR2 sequences are LNHDA and SQIVND (reference sequence). This CDR3 comprises 14 residues. The V and J ends lost 5 bases and 7 bases, in that order; junction bases with no gene match: 8. The CDR3 DNA sequence: TGTGCCAGTAGTCTGTTGCAGACAGGGCAGCCCCAGCATTTT. The encoded protein is CASSLLQTGQPQHF.

The chain joins TRBV13 to TRBJ2-3; D is unclear. The V gene lost 0 bases and the J gene lost 3 bases, with 13 bases spanning the gap. The V gene's germline CDR1 is PRHDT and CDR2 FYEKMQ (reference sequence). CDR3 size: 16 residues. CDR3 sequence reads: CASSLGASLSTDTQYF. The CDR3 coding sequence is TGTGCCAGCAGCTTAGGGGCTAGTCTTTCAACAGATACGCAGTATTTT.

This chain links TRBV19 with TRBJ2-1; D might be TRBD2 (6 bases). The V and J ends lost 3 bases and 8 bases respectively, with 11 bases between them. This CDR3 is 13 amino acids long. In germline, CDR1 is LNHDA, CDR2 SQIVND (reference sequence). CDR3 loop: CASSIGGTDEQFF. In nucleotides, the CDR3 is TGTGCCAGTAGTATTGGGGGGACCGATGAGCAGTTCTTC. Full variable domain (outside the CDR3, taken from reference TRBV19 and TRBJ2-1): DGGITQSPKYLFRKEGQNVTLSCEQNLNHDAMYWYRQDPGQGLRLIYYSQIVNDFQKGDIAEGYSVSREKKESFPLTVTSAQKNPTAFYLCASSIGGTDEQFFGPGTRLTVL.

CDR3 residues: CSVEAQGINEQFF. As DNA, the CDR3 is TGCAGCGTTGAGGCACAGGGGATAAATGAGCAGTTCTTC. The chain links TRBV29-1 to TRBJ2-1, with 7 bases that match TRBD1. CDR3 size: 13 residues. The trim removed 3 bases at V and 7 bases at J, leaving 6 bases unmatched. Germline V lookup: CDR1 SQVTM, CDR2 ANQGSEA.

The V and J genes are TRBV3-1 (or the pseudogene TRBV3-2) and TRBJ2-1; weak D call: TRBD1 (5 bases). V shed 4 bases and J shed 0 bases, with 10 bases lying between them. The CDR3 is made up of 15 amino acids. Germline V gene sequence: CDR1 LGHDT, CDR2 YNNKEL (reference sequence). This CDR3 reads CASSPQGSSYNEQFF. The CDR3 DNA follows: TGTGCCAGCAGCCCTCAGGGTAGCTCCTACAATGAGCAGTTCTTC.